These 17 T cell receptor beta chains originate from one sample sequenced in a study of cytomegalovirus exposure and HLA in healthy donors. 60 Vbeta and 13 Jbeta primers were used in PCR. Profiled with immunoSEQ multiplex PCR; TCRdb holds only in-frame clones, not every one. The top ten hold around 2% of the sample, which has about 270,000 clones, about 66% seen once. The sequenced material came from PBMCs. The origin of the receptors is a female donor in good health and CMV-seronegative.

This clone was counted a single time. V is TRBV27 and J is TRBJ2-7; a weak D match, TRBD1 (6 bases). With 5 bases removed from V and 12 bases from J, the gap between germline ends came to 20 bases. Germline lookup yields CDR1 MNHEY and CDR2 SMNVEV (reference sequence). The CDR3 has 13 amino acids. DNA of the CDR3: TGTGCCAGCAGTCAGGACAGCTATCTAAAACTGTACTTC. It translates to CASSQDSYLKLYF.

This clone was recorded a few times. The rearrangement links TRBV7-2 to TRBJ2-4; possibly TRBD1 for D (6 bases). V shed 5 bases and J shed 8 bases, with 19 bases lying between them. Germline CDR1 reads SGHTA; CDR2 reads FQGNSA. This CDR3 has 15 residues. CDR3 in amino acids: CASSQRSGVSDIQYF. CDR3 nucleotide sequence: TGTGCCAGCAGCCAGCGCTCAGGGGTCTCGGACATTCAGTACTTC.

The chain employs TRBV13 and TRBJ2-5, with a weak D call TRBD1 (5 bases). The J call may be faulty, since TRBJ2-7 better matches the DNA end. The CDR3 spans 11 residues. Germline V gene lookup returns CDR1 PRHDT and CDR2 FYEKMQ (reference sequence). The chain's CDR3 is CASSQGPEQYF. For the CDR3, the DNA is TGTGCCAGCAGCCAGGGCCCCGAGCAGTACTTC.

This clone was detected only a few times. The chain joins TRBV5-4 to TRBJ2-5, with 7 bases aligning to TRBD2. The germline CDR1 and CDR2 sequences are SGHNT and YYREEE (reference sequence). CDR3 size: 13 residues. Trimming cost V 5 bases and J 4 bases; bases outside gene matches: 5. The DNA of the CDR3 is TGTGCCAGCAGACCGCCTAGCGGAGAGACCCAGTACTTC. It yields the protein CASRPPSGETQYF.

This clone appeared a single time. V usage is TRBV2 and J usage is TRBJ2-7; TRBD2 agrees at 9 bases. Germline trimming cut 6 bases from V and 1 base from J; bases unmatched to any gene: 13. Germline assignment: CDR1 SNHLY and CDR2 FYNNEI. This CDR3 has 17 amino acids. The CDR3 coding sequence is TGTGCCAGCAGCAGGTGGAGCGGCGGGAGGGCATCCTACGAGCAGTACTTC. It codes for CASSRWSGGRASYEQYF.

The chain couples TRBV10-3 to TRBJ2-1, with TRBD2 matching 10 bases. V was pared by 6 bases and J by 0 bases, with 5 bases of the junction left unmatched. Germline-derived CDR1 and CDR2 are ENHRY and SYGVKD. There are 16 residues in the CDR3. DNA for the CDR3: TGTGCCATCAGGGAGAGCGGGAGGGTCTCCTACAATGAGCAGTTCTTC. Amino acids: CAIRESGRVSYNEQFF.

The chain uses TRBV7-9 and TRBJ2-7, with 12 bases matching TRBD2. The junction had 10 bases not matched to a gene; V was cut back by 5 bases and J by 2 bases. CDR3 size: 17 residues. Looked up from germline, CDR1 is SEHNR and CDR2 is FQNEAQ (reference sequence). The CDR3, as DNA: TGTGCCAGCAGCGCTAGCGGGAGGGCCACTACCCCCTACGAGCAGTACTTC. The encoded protein is CASSASGRATTPYEQYF.

The genes are TRBV2 and TRBJ2-7; 10 bases map to TRBD2. Germline CDR1 SNHLY, CDR2 FYNNEI. This CDR3 is 15 amino acids long. V shed 6 bases and J 4 bases; nucleotides not matched to a gene: 9. The CDR3 is CASRPGLAERYEQYF. In DNA form, the CDR3 reads TGTGCCAGCAGGCCTGGACTAGCGGAAAGATACGAGCAGTACTTC. Combining the CDR3 with reference TRBV2 and TRBJ2-7 gives the whole variable domain EPEVTQTPSHQVTQMGQEVILRCVPISNHLYFYWYRQILGQKVEFLVSFYNNEISEKSEIFDDQFSVERPDGSNFTLKIRSTKLEDSAMYFCASRPGLAERYEQYFGPGTRLTVT.

This chain uses TRBV5-1 with TRBJ2-1, with D perhaps TRBD1 (6 bases). The germline CDR1 and CDR2 sequences are SGHRS and YFSETQ. V was pared by 4 bases and J by 8 bases, with 16 bases between. The CDR3 loop spans 14 amino acids. The CDR3 nucleotides read TGCGCCAGCAGCATCCAGGGGTTGGGGGATGAGCAGTTCTTC. Amino acids: CASSIQGLGDEQFF. Based on the CDR3 plus reference TRBV5-1 and TRBJ2-1, the full variable domain is KAGVTQTPRYLIKTRGQQVTLSCSPISGHRSVSWYQQTPGQGLQFLFEYFSETQRNKGNFPGRFSGRQFSNSRSEMNVSTLELGDSALYLCASSIQGLGDEQFFGPGTRLTVL.

This sequence joins TRBV7-3 and TRBJ2-7; D is ambiguous. The germline V gene encodes CDR1 SGHTA and CDR2 FQGTGA. This CDR3 is 15 amino acids long. The V end lost 3 bases, the J end lost 4 bases, and 16 bases lay between the germline ends. CDR3 residues: CASSFRQVPPYEQYF. The CDR3 DNA sequence: TGTGCCAGCAGCTTCCGGCAGGTTCCCCCGTACGAGCAGTACTTC.

The rearrangement uses TRBV28 and TRBJ2-7; possible D gene TRBD2, 5 bases. Trimming took off 1 base at V and 3 bases at J, with 19 bases between the two ends. The CDR3 runs to 17 residues. The V gene's germline CDR1 is MDHEN and CDR2 SYDVKM. The CDR3 is CASSLSPRVGGFYEQYF. DNA of the CDR3: TGTGCCAGCAGTTTATCCCCACGTGTCGGAGGATTCTACGAGCAGTACTTC.

The chain links TRBV7-6 to TRBJ1-2; 7 bases align to TRBD1. The length of the CDR3 is 14 residues. Trimming cost V 1 base and J 8 bases; bases outside gene matches: 7. Germline CDR1 reads SGHVS; CDR2 reads FNYEAQ. The CDR3 sequence: CASSLVPGGRGYTF. Here the CDR3 DNA reads TGTGCCAGCAGCTTAGTCCCAGGGGGGAGAGGCTACACCTTC.

The chain couples TRBV7-8 to TRBJ2-1; tentative D call: TRBD1 (6 bases). This CDR3 has 12 residues. Trimming took 7 bases from V and 7 from J, leaving 11 bases between them. Germline V lookup: CDR1 SGHVS, CDR2 FQNEAQ. Here the CDR3 reads CASTATGNEQFF. The CDR3 nucleotides are TGTGCCAGCACAGCCACAGGGAATGAGCAGTTCTTC.

The rearrangement uses TRBV7-3 and TRBJ1-1; D uncertain. Germline V lookup: CDR1 SGHTA, CDR2 FQGTGA. Trimming took 2 bases from V and 7 from J, leaving 14 bases between them. The CDR3 sequence is 14 residues long. The CDR3 nucleotides read TGTGCCAGCAGCTTATCCCCCAATGGCGGTGAAGCTTTCTTT. Translation: CASSLSPNGGEAFF. Supplemented by reference TRBV7-3 and TRBJ1-1, the full variable domain reads GAGVSQTPSNKVTEKGKYVELRCDPISGHTALYWYRQSLGQGPEFLIYFQGTGAADDSGLPNDRFFAVRPEGSVSTLKIQRTERGDSAVYLCASSLSPNGGEAFFGQGTRLTVV.

V and J are TRBV28 and TRBJ1-5; no definite D call. V shed 5 bases and J shed 1 base, with 15 bases lying between them. Per germline, CDR1 MDHEN and CDR2 SYDVKM. This CDR3 region has 16 residues. CDR3 sequence (DNA): TGTGCCAGCAGTGTCTGGGTCTCCAGGAGCAATCAGCCCCAGCATTTT. Its protein product is CASSVWVSRSNQPQHF.

The chain combines TRBV9 with TRBJ2-4; TRBD2 agrees at 9 bases. The germline V gene has CDR1 SGDLS and CDR2 YYNGEE. The CDR3 spans 16 residues. The V and J ends lost 0 bases and 0 bases, in that order; junction bases with no gene match: 1. CDR3 sequence: CASSVDSGGAKNIQYF. DNA for the CDR3: TGTGCCAGCAGCGTAGATAGCGGGGGAGCCAAAAACATTCAGTACTTC.

This clone was seen just once. The CDR3 reads CSVNRQAKNTEAFF. CDR3 sequence (DNA): TGCAGCGTCAATCGGCAGGCGAAGAACACTGAAGCTTTCTTT. This chain uses TRBV29-1 with TRBJ1-1; D is ambiguous. Between the trimmed V and J ends, which lost 6 bases and 1 base, there was a span of 15 bases. This CDR3 region has 14 residues. Germline V gene lookup returns CDR1 SQVTM and CDR2 ANQGSEA.